This TCR beta chain is drawn from a study of human T cells and chemical hapten exposure. The overall study: There were weekly diphenylcyclopropenone doses to the scalp for patients throughout the approximately 24-week study. Whole-study findings and limits: Healthy people's immune response may differ from that of the donors, who had alopecia.

The time point is: pre-sensitization, week 0. Stated treatment: therapeutic diphenylcyclopropenone sensitization with weekly scalp DPC. It was the library that attached unique molecular identifiers to individual cDNA molecules. Original handling: Sequenced samples showed a median of around 96,000 TCRs each, with counts running from around 24,000 to 710,000. TCRdb ran MiXCR on the RACE reads and lists one entry per CDR3 protein. TCRdb assigned the V and J calls; the authors' analysis was not used. The sample lists roughly 380,000 distinct CDR3 sequences; 5.1% were seen once. The table lists this clonotype with a few counts. Its matching antigen is unknown. V shed 5 bases and J 3 bases; nucleotides not matched to a gene: 7. Looked up from germline, CDR1 is SQVTM and CDR2 is ANQGSEA. The CDR3 length is 14 residues.

The TCR was taken from a woman aged 45-59 years with alopecia areata. Some clones in this sample may be carry-over from other donors' samples. The J gene is TRBJ1-3, the V gene TRBV29-1; 7 nucleotides match TRBD1. This sample comprised whole blood, obtained in connection with sensitization to the hapten diphenylcyclopropenone (DPC). CDR3 residues: CSVKGDRDGNTIYF. The CDR3 region has the DNA TGCAGCGTTAAAGGAGACAGGGATGGAAACACCATATATTTT.